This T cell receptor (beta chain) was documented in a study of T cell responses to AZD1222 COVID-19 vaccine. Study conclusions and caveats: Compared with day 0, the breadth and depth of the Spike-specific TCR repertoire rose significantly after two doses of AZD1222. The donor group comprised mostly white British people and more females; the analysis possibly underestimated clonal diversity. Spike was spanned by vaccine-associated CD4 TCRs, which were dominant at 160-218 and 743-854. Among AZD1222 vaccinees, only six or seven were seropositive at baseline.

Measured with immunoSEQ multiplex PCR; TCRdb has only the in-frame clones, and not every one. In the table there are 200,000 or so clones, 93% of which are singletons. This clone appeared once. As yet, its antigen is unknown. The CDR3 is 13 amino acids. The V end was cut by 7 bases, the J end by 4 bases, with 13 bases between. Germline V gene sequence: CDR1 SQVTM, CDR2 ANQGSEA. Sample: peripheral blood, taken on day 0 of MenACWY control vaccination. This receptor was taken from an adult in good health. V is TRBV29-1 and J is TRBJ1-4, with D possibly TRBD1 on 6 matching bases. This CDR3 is CSARGAGNEKLFF. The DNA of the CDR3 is TGCAGCGCCAGGGGAGCGGGTAATGAAAAACTGTTTTTT.